This T cell receptor beta chain comes out of a study of blood T cell repertoires in COVID-19. Trimming shortened V by 5 bases and J by 5 bases, and 11 bases separated the two germline ends. Germline V gene data show CDR1 as LNHDA and CDR2 as SQIVND (reference sequence). This CDR3 region has 13 residues. This clone was observed a single time. Profiled with immunoSEQ multiplex PCR; TCRdb holds only in-frame clones, not every one. This sample has just over 300,000 clones; 90% occur once, and the top ten carry approximately 4%. The rearrangement links TRBV19 to TRBJ2-3; unclear D gene. Material: PBMCs or T cells enriched from blood (not recorded which). This clonotype was sampled from a woman aged 18 to 35 with acute COVID-19. CDR3 in DNA: TGTGCCAGTAGTTCTCGGTCCGTAGATACGCAGTATTTT. This translates into CASSSRSVDTQYF.